These T cell receptor beta chains were read from a single sample in a study of shared clonotypes between healthy human individuals. Clones were sequenced by immunoSEQ multiplex PCR, and TCRdb holds only the in-frame ones, with some missing. The table lists 2 million or so clones, roughly 96% of them singletons. What was sequenced was naive CD4+ T cells sorted from blood. The receptor source for this set is a man in his late teens or twenties in good health. Each CDR3 is given without its conserved first and last residue. Each record gives: J gene, clone size, V gene, CDR3 protein. Expanded clones are given a class, and other clones once, few, many or no size at all.

>TRBJ2-7|-|TRBV27
ASSLNGPTYEQY
>TRBJ1-6|-|TRBV25-1
ASSHGHSPLH
>TRBJ1-2|-|TRBV4-3
ASSHHPAGGNYGYT
>TRBJ1-4|-|TRBV7-9
ASSPQTALNEKLF
>TRBJ2-3|-|TRBV6-5
ASSYRDTSTDTQY
>TRBJ2-5|-|TRBV9
ASSEGLGAGTQY
>TRBJ1-6|-|TRBV4-3
ASSQGPEDSYNSPLH
>TRBJ2-7|-|TRBV11-2
ASSSPVQGGYEQY
>TRBJ1-6|-|TRBV18
ASSPSGGRSPLH
>TRBJ2-3|-|TRBV5-1
ASCLDVLSTDTQY
>TRBJ2-7|-|TRBV27
ASSSTFRLAYEQY
>TRBJ2-3|-|TRBV10-3
AISPGTSGGLTDTQY
>TRBJ2-7|-|TRBV30
AWGQDHEQY
>TRBJ2-6|-|TRBV11-2
ASSKGPGANVLT
>TRBJ1-1|once|TRBV29-1
SVRRGVDTEAF
>TRBJ2-7|-|TRBV20-1
SAQADYEQY
>TRBJ2-3|-|TRBV6-5
ASSYSGSGTDTQY
>TRBJ1-3|-|TRBV5-6
ASSRPRDSLGNTIY
>TRBJ2-3|-|TRBV6-5
ASSYSALASTDTQY
>TRBJ1-2|-|TRBV30
AWSIQGALGYT
>TRBJ2-2|-|TRBV11-3
ASSGTGELF
>TRBJ1-3|-|TRBV28
ASRSGGGTIY
>TRBJ1-4|-|TRBV6-5
ASSTKGANEKLF
>TRBJ1-1|-|TRBV25-1
ASSDGTGEAF
>TRBJ2-3|-|TRBV6-5
ASSRQGADTQY
>TRBJ2-1|once|TRBV15
ATSRGRVAGADNEQF
>TRBJ2-5|once|TRBV30
AWSASGRTKETQY
>TRBJ2-2|-|TRBV18
ASSLSENTGELF
>TRBJ2-7|-|TRBV5-4
ASSFKASSSYEQY
>TRBJ2-2|-|TRBV4-1
ASSQVAGKWTGELF
>TRBJ1-6|-|TRBV10-3
AISEGQGNSPLH
>TRBJ1-6|once|TRBV7-9
ASSLDERPFDSPLH
>TRBJ2-1|-|TRBV10-3
AISGYGQPHEQF
>TRBJ1-4|once|TRBV4-1
ASSAPGTGDEKLF
>TRBJ1-5|-|TRBV6-1
ASRIGQGGYQPQH
>TRBJ1-5|-|TRBV28
ASSSRGVGNQPQH
>TRBJ1-3|once|TRBV9
ASSVRQGYSGNTIY
>TRBJ1-1|-|TRBV2
ASSEAGGEAF
>TRBJ2-1|-|TRBV9
ASSVGDIPYNEQF
>TRBJ2-7|-|TRBV19
ASSIKLAGGPYEQY
>TRBJ2-3|few|TRBV5-1
ASSLDLADTQY
>TRBJ1-6|-|TRBV7-3
ASSSDRNSPLH
>TRBJ2-7|-|TRBV6-5
ASSRDSISYEQY
>TRBJ1-3|once|TRBV18
ASSFRQTLSSGNTIY
>TRBJ2-3|-|TRBV29-1
SARASTDTQY
>TRBJ1-1|-|TRBV7-3
ASSSARATEAF